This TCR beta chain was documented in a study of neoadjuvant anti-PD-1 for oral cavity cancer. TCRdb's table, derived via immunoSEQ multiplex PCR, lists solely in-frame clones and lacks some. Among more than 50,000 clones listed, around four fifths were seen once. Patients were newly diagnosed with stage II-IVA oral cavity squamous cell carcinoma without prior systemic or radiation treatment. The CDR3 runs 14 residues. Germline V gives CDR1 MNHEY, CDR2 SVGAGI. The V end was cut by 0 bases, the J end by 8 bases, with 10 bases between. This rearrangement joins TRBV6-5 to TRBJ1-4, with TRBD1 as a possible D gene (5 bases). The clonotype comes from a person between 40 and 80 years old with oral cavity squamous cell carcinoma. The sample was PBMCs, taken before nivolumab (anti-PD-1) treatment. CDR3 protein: CASSYSGGGEKLFF. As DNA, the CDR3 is TGTGCCAGCAGTTACTCGGGCGGGGGGGAAAAACTGTTTTTT.